This T cell receptor beta chain was profiled in a study of CD8+ T cells in alopecia areata. Broader study findings: Having one nonresponder leaves uncertain how baseline CD8+ expansion relates to response.

Treatment in this sample: oral pan-JAK inhibitor, 5-10 mg twice daily. Trimming took 7 bases from V and 5 from J, leaving 18 bases between them. This CDR3 comprises 14 residues. CDR1 SQVTM and CDR2 ANQGSEA come from the germline V gene. To note about this clone: As yet, its antigen is unknown.

Isolated RNA was reverse transcribed into cDNA used as the sequencing template. TCRdb's table, derived via immunoSEQ multiplex PCR, lists solely in-frame clones and lacks some. Of about 190,000 clones detected, 50% to 60% appear once; the ten largest clones hold roughly 0.7%. The chain uses TRBV29-1 and TRBJ2-1; D possibly matches TRBD1 or TRBD2 (5 bases each). The sequence came from a human donor with alopecia areata. The source material was CD4+ T cells sorted from blood, sampled at week 4, from a patient treated with tofacitinib. Here the CDR3 reads CSALNSGLDNEQFF. The CDR3 DNA is TGCAGCGCCCTTAACTCGGGGCTCGACAATGAGCAGTTCTTC.